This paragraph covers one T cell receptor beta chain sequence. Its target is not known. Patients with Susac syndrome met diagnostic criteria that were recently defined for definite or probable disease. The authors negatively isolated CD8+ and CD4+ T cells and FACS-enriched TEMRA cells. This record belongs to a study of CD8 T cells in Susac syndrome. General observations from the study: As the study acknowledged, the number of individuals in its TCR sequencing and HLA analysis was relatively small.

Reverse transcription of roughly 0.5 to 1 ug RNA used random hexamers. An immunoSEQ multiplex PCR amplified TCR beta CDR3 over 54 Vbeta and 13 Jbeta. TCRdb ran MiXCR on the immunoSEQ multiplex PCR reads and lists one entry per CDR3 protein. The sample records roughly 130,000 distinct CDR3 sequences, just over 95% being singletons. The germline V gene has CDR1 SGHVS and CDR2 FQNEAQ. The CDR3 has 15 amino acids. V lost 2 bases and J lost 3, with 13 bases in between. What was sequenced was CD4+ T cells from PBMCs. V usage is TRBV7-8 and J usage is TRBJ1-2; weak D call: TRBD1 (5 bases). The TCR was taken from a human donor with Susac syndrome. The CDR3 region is CASSLSTVGYYGYTF. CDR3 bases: TGTGCCAGCAGCTTATCGACAGTGGGATACTATGGCTACACCTTC. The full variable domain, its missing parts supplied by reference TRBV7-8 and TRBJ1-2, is GAGVSQSPRYKVAKRGQDVALRCDPISGHVSLFWYQQALGQGPEFLTYFQNEAQLDKSGLPSDRFFAERPEGSVSTLKIQRTQQEDSAVYLCASSLSTVGYYGYTFGSGTRLTVV.